This T cell receptor (beta chain) is from a study of technical replicates of blood from several donors. The CDR3 covers 16 residues. Germline-derived CDR1 and CDR2 are SGDLS and YYNGEE. The V end was cut by 4 bases, the J end by 0 bases, with 15 bases between. The table came from immunoSEQ multiplex PCR; TCRdb's copy has only in-frame clones and leaves some out. Among approximately 97,000 clones listed, roughly 96% were seen once. The J gene is TRBJ2-3, the V gene TRBV9; possibly TRBD1 for D (5 bases). The receptor was derived from a human donor in good health. Specimen: T cells isolated from PBMCs. The CDR3 bases are TGTGCCAGCAGCCCGACAGTCCGACCTAGCACAGATACGCAGTATTTT. Translated, it gives CASSPTVRPSTDTQYF. Variable domain in full (rest from reference TRBV9 and TRBJ2-3): DSGVTQTPKHLITATGQRVTLRCSPRSGDLSVYWYQQSLDQGLQFLIQYYNGEERAKGNILERFSAQQFPDLHSELNLSSLELGDSALYFCASSPTVRPSTDTQYFGPGTRLTVL.